The clone carrying this TCR beta chain was seen more than once but under ten times. The antigen is undetermined. The sample belongs to a study of blood T cells in healthy people across ages. Study-wide results and limits: Long-lived and aged donors differed, with more naive CD4+ cells and higher diversity in the long-lived. Among T cells, TCR beta diversity per million cells dropped roughly linearly as age rose.

The CDR3 is made up of 13 amino acids. The V end was cut by 3 bases, the J end by 2 bases, with 8 bases between. Looked up from germline, CDR1 is LNHDA and CDR2 is SQIVND (reference sequence). It was with a sample-barcoded 5' primer and a J-beta primer mix that a second PCR of roughly 6 to 12 cycles was run. TCRdb fed the 5' RACE reads into MiXCR, producing one record per CDR3 protein. Of around 520,000 distinct CDR3 sequences listed, 25% to 35% are singletons. The same specimen was also included in a second study, on T cells of mothers and their children. In that study: Per mother, over 9 million TCR beta CDR3 reads were obtained; per child, roughly 2.9 million.

The sequenced material came from blood. The source of this sequence is a boy aged 2 to 10 in good health. The V call is TRBV19, the J call TRBJ2-7; D may be TRBD1 (5 bases). CDR3 DNA sequence: TGTGCCAGTAGTATGGGGCTAGCCTACGAGCAGTACTTC. This encodes CASSMGLAYEQYF. The whole variable domain, filled in from reference TRBV19 and TRBJ2-7, reads DGGITQSPKYLFRKEGQNVTLSCEQNLNHDAMYWYRQDPGQGLRLIYYSQIVNDFQKGDIAEGYSVSREKKESFPLTVTSAQKNPTAFYLCASSMGLAYEQYFGPGTRLTVT.